This T cell receptor (beta chain) stems from a study of T-cell reconstitution after alpha-beta-depleted transplantation in children. Study-wide findings and caveats: The high TCRbeta diversity at day 60 in some patients came from surviving recipient T cells and thymic progenitors. Hyperexpanded clones declined; after one year, newly produced T cells mostly supplied diversity. After transplant, at about two months, alpha-beta T cells were reportedly derived from several hundred expanded graft clones.

Library preparation (for TCRbeta) was performed with unique molecular identifiers. A single record per CDR3 protein comes from TCRdb applying MiXCR to the PCR reads. The sample carries some 840,000 distinct CDR3 sequences, 16% recorded once. The germline V gene encodes CDR1 SGHRS and CDR2 YFSETQ. V was trimmed by 4 bases and J by 5 bases, leaving 28 bases between them. CDR3 length equals 19 residues. As to this clonotype: Its matching antigen is unknown.

This TCR was recovered from a male patient younger than 18 who had a stem cell transplant for acute lymphoblastic leukemia, so the T cells may come from the graft donor. The sample here was PBMCs, mostly from graft donor cells, taken 360 days after TCRalphabeta/CD19-depleted stem cell transplant. The rearrangement uses TRBV5-1 and TRBJ2-1, with D perhaps matching TRBD1 or TRBD2 (5 bases each). CDR3 loop: CASSPPPGPRGRSNNEQFF. In DNA, the CDR3 is TGCGCCAGCAGCCCACCACCGGGACCCAGAGGTCGGTCAAACAATGAGCAGTTCTTC.